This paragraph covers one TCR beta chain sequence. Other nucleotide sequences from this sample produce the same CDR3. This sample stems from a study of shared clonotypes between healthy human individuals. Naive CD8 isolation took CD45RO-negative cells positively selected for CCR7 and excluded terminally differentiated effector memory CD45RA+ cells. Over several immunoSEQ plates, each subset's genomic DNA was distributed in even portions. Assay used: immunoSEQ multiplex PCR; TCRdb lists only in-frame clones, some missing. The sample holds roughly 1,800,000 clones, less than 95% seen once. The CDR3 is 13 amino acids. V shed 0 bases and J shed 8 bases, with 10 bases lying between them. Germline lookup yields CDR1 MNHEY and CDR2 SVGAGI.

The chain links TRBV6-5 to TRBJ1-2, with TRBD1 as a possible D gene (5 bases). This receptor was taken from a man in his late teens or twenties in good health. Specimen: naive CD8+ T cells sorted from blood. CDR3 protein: CASSYSPGGGYTF. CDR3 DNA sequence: TGTGCCAGCAGTTACTCCCCGGGGGGGGGCTACACCTTC.